These T cell receptor beta chains were read from a single sample in a study of T cell repertoires in cytomegalovirus infection. One entry per CDR3 protein, called by TCRdb with MiXCR from the reads. This sample has over 100,000 distinct CDR3 sequences, with more than 15% found just once. Material for sequencing was PBMCs. The source of these receptors is a human donor in good health (CMV status not recorded). Some clones in this sample may be carry-over from other donors' samples. The CDR3 runs from the conserved cysteine through the conserved F or W. A D gene is named only where the DNA matches it firmly. Size values are once, few and many counts, or a class for expanded clones, and some rows have none.

>TRBJ1-1|.|.|TRBV2
TGTGCCAGAGACTGGGGAGGGGCGAACACTGAAGCTTTCTTT
CARDWGGANTEAFF
>TRBJ1-1|.|few|TRBV20-1
TGCAGTGCTAGAGAGGGTCGTGGACAGACTGAAGCTTTCTTT
CSAREGRGQTEAFF
>TRBJ2-1|TRBD1|few|TRBV6-5
TGTGCCAGCAGTTACGGGACAGGAAATGAGCAGTTCTTC
CASSYGTGNEQFF
>TRBJ2-5|.|many|TRBV7-2
TGTGCCAGCAGCTTCACAGACATGGAGACCCAGTACTTC
CASSFTDMETQYF
>TRBJ2-3|TRBD2|.|TRBV6-1
TGTGCCAGCAGTGGCCTCCTGGGGGGGATTACAGATACGCAGTATTTT
CASSGLLGGITDTQYF
>TRBJ2-3|.|.|TRBV2
TGTGCCAGCAGTCCGGGATTCACAGATACGCAGTATTTT
CASSPGFTDTQYF
>TRBJ1-4|.|few|TRBV5-6
TGTGCCAGCACCGACTCTGCGGGGGAAAAACTGTTTTTT
CASTDSAGEKLFF
>TRBJ1-2|TRBD1|.|TRBV2
TGTGCCAGCAACAGGGGCAACTATGGCTACACCTTC
CASNRGNYGYTF
>TRBJ1-1|.|few|TRBV7-3
TGTGCCAGCAGCTCCCACGGGCCCAAGAACACTGAAGCTTTCTTT
CASSSHGPKNTEAFF
>TRBJ1-6|TRBD1|.|TRBV2
TGTGCCAGCAGTAACAGGGGTTCACCCCTCCACTTT
CASSNRGSPLHF
>TRBJ2-1|TRBD2|few|TRBV20-1
TGCAGTGCTAGTATCCCCGCTAGCGGGGGAGTATACAATGAGCAGTTCTTC
CSASIPASGGVYNEQFF
>TRBJ1-5|.|.|TRBV4-2
TGTGCCAGCAGCCAAGATGCCTGGACCCCCAGGCAGCCCCAGCATTTT
CASSQDAWTPRQPQHF
>TRBJ1-2|.|medium-sized|TRBV7-2
TGTGCCAGCAGCTTTCAGGGTGAAGGCTACACCTTC
CASSFQGEGYTF
>TRBJ2-3|TRBD2|few|TRBV7-3
TGTGCCAGCAGCTTAAGCGGGGGAATGGGAGGAGATACGCAGTATTTT
CASSLSGGMGGDTQYF
>TRBJ1-2|.|many|TRBV12-3/TRBV12-4
TGTGCCAGCAGTTTAATAGGCAGCTATGGCTACACCTTC
CASSLIGSYGYTF
>TRBJ2-3|.|many|TRBV10-3
TGTGCCATCAGTGAGTCACGGGGATCCGGAGATACGCAGTATTTT
CAISESRGSGDTQYF
>TRBJ1-4|TRBD1|many|TRBV12-3/TRBV12-4
TGTGCCAGCAGACGGACAGGACTTAATGAAAAACTGTTTTTT
CASRRTGLNEKLFF
>TRBJ1-1|.|few|TRBV7-2
TGTGCCAGCAGCTTAGGACTATACACTGAAGCTTTCTTT
CASSLGLYTEAFF
>TRBJ1-2|TRBD1|many|TRBV4-1
TGCGCCAGCAGCCAAATGACAGGGGATGGCTACACCTTC
CASSQMTGDGYTF
>TRBJ1-5|.|many|TRBV7-2
TGTGCCAGCAGCCTAACATTGGTCCAAGGGCCCCAGCATTTT
CASSLTLVQGPQHF
>TRBJ2-5|.|many|TRBV7-2
TGTGCCAGCACCGCGGTAAGGAGGGTGGAAGAGACCCAGTACTTC
CASTAVRRVEETQYF
>TRBJ2-7|TRBD1|.|TRBV6-2/TRBV6-3
TGTGCCAGCCGGGACAGCCGAGAGCAGTACTTC
CASRDSREQYF
>TRBJ1-5|TRBD1|.|TRBV2
TGTGCCAGCAGTGGACAGGGGGCTCAGCCCCAGCATTTT
CASSGQGAQPQHF
>TRBJ1-6|.|many|TRBV7-2
TGTGCCAGCAGCCAAGGAAGAAATTCACCCCTCCACTTT
CASSQGRNSPLHF
>TRBJ2-7|.|many|TRBV10-3
TGTGCCATCAGTGCGGGGGATCCGGGCGAGCAGTACTTC
CAISAGDPGEQYF
>TRBJ2-2|TRBD1|many|TRBV6-2/TRBV6-3
TGTGCCAGCAGTTCCCTGGACAGGGGCGGCGACACCGGGGAGCTGTTTTTT
CASSSLDRGGDTGELFF
>TRBJ2-2|TRBD1|.|TRBV29-1
TGCAGCGTTTCGTGGACAGGCACCGGGGAGCTGTTTTTT
CSVSWTGTGELFF
>TRBJ2-1|TRBD2|.|TRBV11-2
TGTGCCAGCAGCCAGCGGGGGGGTCTGAGCTCCTACACTGATCAGTTCTTC
CASSQRGGLSSYTDQFF
>TRBJ2-5|.|.|TRBV7-2
TGTGCCAGCAGCGAGGTCAGGGAGGAGACCCAGTACTTT
CASSEVREETQYF
>TRBJ2-7|TRBD1|.|TRBV20-1
TGCAGTGCCATGGGACAGGCCGGCTCCTACGAGCAGTACTTC
CSAMGQAGSYEQYF
>TRBJ2-2|TRBD2|few|TRBV5-1
TGCGCCAGCAGCCGGCAGGGGACTAGCGGGGGGAGCGCCGGGGAGCTGTTTTTT
CASSRQGTSGGSAGELFF
>TRBJ1-1|TRBD1|few|TRBV20-1
TGCAGTGCTAGAGGTGGGTCTCAGGGGGCAGGCACTGAAGCTTTCTTT
CSARGGSQGAGTEAFF
>TRBJ2-1|TRBD1|.|TRBV7-9
TGTGCCAGTCCGGGACAGGGGAACAATGAGCAGTTCTTC
CASPGQGNNEQFF
>TRBJ2-7|TRBD1|.|TRBV18
TGTGCCAGCTCACCACGGACAGGGGGTTTATACGAGCAGTACTTC
CASSPRTGGLYEQYF
>TRBJ2-7|.|.|TRBV5-8
TGTGCCAGCAGCCTGGGACCGTCGAGCTCCTACGAGCAGTACTTC
CASSLGPSSSYEQYF
>TRBJ2-5|TRBD2|.|TRBV11-1
TGTGCCAGCAGCCCACTAGCGTTCAAAGAGACCCAGTACTTC
CASSPLAFKETQYF
>TRBJ2-6|.|many|TRBV7-3
TGTGCCAGCTCGGACAGACCCGGGGCCAACGTCCTGACTTTC
CASSDRPGANVLTF
>TRBJ2-3|TRBD2|few|TRBV20-1
TGCAGTGCTCGGGGGGGATCAGATACGCAGTATTTT
CSARGGSDTQYF
>TRBJ2-1|.|.|TRBV4-1
TGCGCCGGCAGCCAGTCGACAGGTGAGCAGTTCTTC
CAGSQSTGEQFF
>TRBJ1-1|.|.|TRBV28
TGTGCCAGCAGCCGCCAGACTGGGAGGACTTTCTTT
CASSRQTGRTFF
>TRBJ1-2|.|many|TRBV19
TGTGCCAGTAGCACATGGGACGCCTCTAACTATGGCTACACCTTC
CASSTWDASNYGYTF
>TRBJ2-3|.|few|TRBV20-1
TGCAGTGCAAGCCCTCCCGGCCGGGCAGATACGCAGTATTTT
CSASPPGRADTQYF